A selection of T cell receptor beta chains follows, all from one sample in a study of response to subunit inactivated influenza vaccine. From the RT-PCR reads, TCRdb called clonotypes with MiXCR, one entry per CDR3 protein. The sample carries about 180,000 distinct CDR3 sequences, 7.5% to 10% recorded once. This specimen was non-naive T cells sorted from PBMCs, taken on the day of vaccination. The receptor set was obtained from a man aged 45-65 years who received an inactivated influenza vaccine. The CDR3 runs from the conserved cysteine through the conserved F or W. A D gene is named only where the DNA matches it firmly. Clone sizes are given selectively: once, few, many, or a class where the clone is expanded.

cdr3_aa: CASTSEGVGEQFF
cdr3_nt: TGTGCCAGCACCTCCGAGGGTGTCGGTGAGCAGTTCTTC
d_call: -
clone_size: few
v_call: TRBV6-2/TRBV6-3
j_call: TRBJ2-1

cdr3_aa: CASSSGTPGDTQYF
cdr3_nt: TGTGCCAGCAGCTCCGGGACTCCCGGAGATACGCAGTATTTT
d_call: -
clone_size: -
v_call: TRBV4-2
j_call: TRBJ2-3

cdr3_aa: CSARRDRNRNTIYF
cdr3_nt: TGCAGTGCTAGAAGGGACCGCAATCGAAACACCATATATTTT
d_call: -
clone_size: few
v_call: TRBV20-1
j_call: TRBJ1-3

cdr3_aa: CASSLTGTGDNEQFF
cdr3_nt: TGTGCCAGCAGTCTAACCGGGACAGGCGACAATGAGCAGTTCTTC
d_call: TRBD1
clone_size: -
v_call: TRBV6-1
j_call: TRBJ2-1

cdr3_aa: CSARDQKTLAEQYF
cdr3_nt: TGCAGTGCTAGAGATCAAAAGACCCTAGCCGAGCAGTACTTC
d_call: -
clone_size: few
v_call: TRBV20-1
j_call: TRBJ2-7

cdr3_aa: CASSPRGVVVYEQYF
cdr3_nt: TGTGCCAGCAGTCCGCGGGGGGTTGTTGTCTACGAGCAGTACTTC
d_call: TRBD2
clone_size: few
v_call: TRBV2
j_call: TRBJ2-7

cdr3_aa: CATSRDLIRTTEAFF
cdr3_nt: TGTGCCACCAGCAGAGATTTAATAAGGACCACTGAAGCTTTCTTT
d_call: -
clone_size: -
v_call: TRBV15
j_call: TRBJ1-1

cdr3_aa: CATSRDYREGQPQHF
cdr3_nt: TGTGCCACCAGCAGAGATTACAGGGAGGGACAGCCCCAGCATTTT
d_call: -
clone_size: many
v_call: TRBV15
j_call: TRBJ1-5

cdr3_aa: CAISGGGNTEAFF
cdr3_nt: TGTGCCATCAGTGGTGGGGGAAACACTGAAGCTTTCTTT
d_call: -
clone_size: few
v_call: TRBV10-3
j_call: TRBJ1-1

cdr3_aa: CASSPPGLAGVGEQFF
cdr3_nt: TGTGCCAGCAGTCCACCGGGACTAGCGGGAGTAGGTGAGCAGTTCTTC
d_call: TRBD2
clone_size: few
v_call: TRBV12-3/TRBV12-4
j_call: TRBJ2-1

cdr3_aa: CASSYDAGVGTGELFF
cdr3_nt: TGTGCCAGCAGTTACGACGCGGGGGTGGGCACCGGGGAGCTGTTTTTT
d_call: TRBD2
clone_size: -
v_call: TRBV6-5
j_call: TRBJ2-2

cdr3_aa: CSARDYRRPDEQFF
cdr3_nt: TGCAGTGCTAGAGACTACCGACGCCCGGATGAGCAGTTCTTC
d_call: -
clone_size: -
v_call: TRBV20-1
j_call: TRBJ2-1

cdr3_aa: CSANRDTTDTQYF
cdr3_nt: TGCAGTGCTAACCGGGACACCACAGATACGCAGTATTTT
d_call: -
clone_size: many
v_call: TRBV20-1
j_call: TRBJ2-3

cdr3_aa: CASSEMGGNEQFF
cdr3_nt: TGTGCCAGCAGTGAAATGGGAGGGAATGAGCAGTTCTTC
d_call: TRBD2
clone_size: few
v_call: TRBV6-1
j_call: TRBJ2-1

cdr3_aa: CSARGGVQNTGELFF
cdr3_nt: TGCAGTGCTCGCGGGGGGGTCCAGAACACCGGGGAGCTGTTTTTT
d_call: TRBD2
clone_size: -
v_call: TRBV20-1
j_call: TRBJ2-2

cdr3_aa: CASSLVVQGFGERSNQPQHF
cdr3_nt: TGTGCCAGCAGTTTAGTAGTACAGGGGTTTGGTGAGCGGAGCAATCAGCCCCAGCATTTT
d_call: TRBD1
clone_size: many
v_call: TRBV12-3/TRBV12-4
j_call: TRBJ1-5